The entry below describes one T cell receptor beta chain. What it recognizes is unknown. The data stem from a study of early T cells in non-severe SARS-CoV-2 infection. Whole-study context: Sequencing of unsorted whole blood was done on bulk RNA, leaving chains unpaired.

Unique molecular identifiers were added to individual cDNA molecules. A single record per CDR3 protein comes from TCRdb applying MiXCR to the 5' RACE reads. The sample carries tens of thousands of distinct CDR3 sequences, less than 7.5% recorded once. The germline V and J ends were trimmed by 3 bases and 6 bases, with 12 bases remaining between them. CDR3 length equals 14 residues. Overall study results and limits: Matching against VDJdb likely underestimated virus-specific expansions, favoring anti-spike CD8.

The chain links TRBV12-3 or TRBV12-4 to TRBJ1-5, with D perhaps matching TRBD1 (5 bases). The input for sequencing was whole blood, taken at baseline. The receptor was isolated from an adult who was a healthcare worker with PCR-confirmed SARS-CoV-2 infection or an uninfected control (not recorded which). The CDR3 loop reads CASSLKGLSQPQHF. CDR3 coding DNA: TGTGCCAGCAGTTTGAAGGGGTTGAGTCAGCCCCAGCATTTT.